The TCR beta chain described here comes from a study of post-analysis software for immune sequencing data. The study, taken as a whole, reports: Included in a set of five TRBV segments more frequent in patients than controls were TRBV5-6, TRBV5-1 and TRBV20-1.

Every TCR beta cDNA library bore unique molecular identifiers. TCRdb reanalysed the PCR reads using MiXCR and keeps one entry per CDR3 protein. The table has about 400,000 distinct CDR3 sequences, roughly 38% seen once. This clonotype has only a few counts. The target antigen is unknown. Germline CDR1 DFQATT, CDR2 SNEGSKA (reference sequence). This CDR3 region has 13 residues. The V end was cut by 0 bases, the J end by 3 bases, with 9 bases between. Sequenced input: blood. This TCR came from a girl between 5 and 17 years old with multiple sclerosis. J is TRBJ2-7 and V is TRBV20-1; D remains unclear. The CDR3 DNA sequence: TGCAGTGCTAGAGACGCAGCACTCTACGAGCAGTACTTC. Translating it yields CSARDAALYEQYF.